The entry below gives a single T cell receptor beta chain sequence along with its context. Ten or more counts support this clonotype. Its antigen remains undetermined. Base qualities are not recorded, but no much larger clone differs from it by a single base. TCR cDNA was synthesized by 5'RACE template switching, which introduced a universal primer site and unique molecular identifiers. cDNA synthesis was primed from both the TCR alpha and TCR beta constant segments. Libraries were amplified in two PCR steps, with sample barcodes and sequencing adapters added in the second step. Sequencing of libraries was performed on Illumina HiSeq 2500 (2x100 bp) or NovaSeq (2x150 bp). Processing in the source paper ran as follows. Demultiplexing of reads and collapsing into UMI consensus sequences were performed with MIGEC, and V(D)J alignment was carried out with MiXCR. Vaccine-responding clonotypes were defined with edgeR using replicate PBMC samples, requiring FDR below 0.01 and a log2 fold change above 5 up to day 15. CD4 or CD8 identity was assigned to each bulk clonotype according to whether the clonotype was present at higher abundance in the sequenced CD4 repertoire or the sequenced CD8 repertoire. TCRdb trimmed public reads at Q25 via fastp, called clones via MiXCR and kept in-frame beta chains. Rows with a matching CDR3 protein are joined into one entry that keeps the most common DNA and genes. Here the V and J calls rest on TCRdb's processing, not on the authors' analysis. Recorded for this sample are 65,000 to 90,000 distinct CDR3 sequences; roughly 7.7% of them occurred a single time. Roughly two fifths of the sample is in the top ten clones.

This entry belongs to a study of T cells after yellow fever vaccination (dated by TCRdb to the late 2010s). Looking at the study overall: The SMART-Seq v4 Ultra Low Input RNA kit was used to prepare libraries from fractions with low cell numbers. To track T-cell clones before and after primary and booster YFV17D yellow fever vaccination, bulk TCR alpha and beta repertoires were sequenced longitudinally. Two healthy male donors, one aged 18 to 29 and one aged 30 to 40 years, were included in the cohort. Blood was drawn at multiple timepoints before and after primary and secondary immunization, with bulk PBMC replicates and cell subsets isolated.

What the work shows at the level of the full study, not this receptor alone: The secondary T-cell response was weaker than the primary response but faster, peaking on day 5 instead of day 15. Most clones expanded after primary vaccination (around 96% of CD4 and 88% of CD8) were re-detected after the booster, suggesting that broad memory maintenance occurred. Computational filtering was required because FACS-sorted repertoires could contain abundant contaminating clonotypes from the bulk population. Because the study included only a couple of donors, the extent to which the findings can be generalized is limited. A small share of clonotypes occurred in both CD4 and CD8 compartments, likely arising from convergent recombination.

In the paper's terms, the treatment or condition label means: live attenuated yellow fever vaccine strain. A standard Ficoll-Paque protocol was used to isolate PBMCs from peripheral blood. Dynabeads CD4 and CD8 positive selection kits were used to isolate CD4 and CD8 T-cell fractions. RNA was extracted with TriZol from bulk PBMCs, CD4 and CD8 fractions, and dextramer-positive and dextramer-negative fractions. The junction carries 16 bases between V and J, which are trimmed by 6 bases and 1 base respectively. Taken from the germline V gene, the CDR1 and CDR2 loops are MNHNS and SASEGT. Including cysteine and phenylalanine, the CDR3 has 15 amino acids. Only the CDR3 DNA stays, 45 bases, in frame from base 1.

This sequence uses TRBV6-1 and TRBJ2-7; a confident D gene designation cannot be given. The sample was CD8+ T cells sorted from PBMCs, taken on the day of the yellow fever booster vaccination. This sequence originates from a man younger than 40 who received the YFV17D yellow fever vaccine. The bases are TGTGCCAGCAGCCCGACCCCGACGGAATCCTACGAGCAGTACTTC. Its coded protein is CASSPTPTESYEQYF.